Below, one TCR beta chain is given with its context. CD4+ cell separation produced CD45RA+ naive and CD45RA-negative memory subsets. The data are from a study of shared clonotypes between healthy human individuals. Germline CDR1 and CDR2: MNHNY and SVGAGI (reference sequence). The CDR3 loop spans 13 amino acids. Trimming left V 2 bases short and J 7 bases short, with 11 bases between. The study ran the assay at deep level. The assay was immunoSEQ multiplex PCR, and TCRdb's table has in-frame clones only and misses some. The sample has 2.3 million or so clones; 85% to 95% are singletons. The sequence was obtained from a man aged 18 to 30 in good health. Some clones in this sample may be carry-over from other donors' samples. The sequencing sample was made of naive CD4+ T cells from PBMCs. Subset: CD45RA+ positively selected. The J gene is TRBJ1-1, the V gene TRBV6-6; possible D gene TRBD1, 5 bases. The CDR3 here is CASSYGQGGEAFF. CDR3 DNA sequence: TGTGCCAGCAGTTACGGCCAGGGTGGTGAAGCTTTCTTT.